These 14 T cell receptor beta chains originate from one sample sequenced in a study of OX40 agonist ivuxolimab in advanced cancers. Assay: immunoSEQ multiplex PCR; the TCRdb copy retains only in-frame clones and omits some. This table has approximately 61,000 clones, roughly nine tenths appearing once. This specimen was CD4+ or CD8+ T cells sorted from blood, taken in a trial of the OX40 agonist ivuxolimab. These receptor sequences come from an adult with an advanced solid tumor such as melanoma, head and neck, liver or kidney cancer.

The CDR3 region is CASSYSPSIKQYF. In nucleotides, the CDR3 is TGTGCCAGCAGTTACTCCCCTTCTATCAAGCAGTACTTC. The chain employs TRBV6-5 and TRBJ2-7; no definite D call. V lost 0 bases to trimming and J lost 8 bases, with 11 bases between them. The V gene's germline CDR1 is MNHEY and CDR2 SVGAGI. The CDR3 covers 13 residues.

This chain joins TRBV25-1 and TRBJ2-1; D call uncertain. Trimming left V 2 bases short and J 0 bases short, with 8 bases between. CDR1 is MGHDK and CDR2 is SYGVNS in the germline V gene. The CDR3 is made up of 15 amino acids. The CDR3 region is CASSEAPSSYNEQFF. The DNA of the CDR3 is TGTGCCAGCAGTGAAGCGCCGAGCTCCTACAATGAGCAGTTCTTC.

For this clone: This same CDR3 is encoded by further DNA sequences in the sample. The genes are TRBV4-1 and TRBJ2-1; no definite D call. The CDR3 totals 15 residues. Trimming stripped 0 bases from V and 0 bases from J, with 6 bases between. In germline, CDR1 is MGHRA, CDR2 YSYEKL. CDR3 protein: CASSQDRSSYNEQFF. The CDR3 region has the DNA TGCGCCAGCAGCCAAGATCGGAGCTCCTACAATGAGCAGTTCTTC.

J is TRBJ2-3 and V is TRBV5-1; 14 bases agree with TRBD2. V lost 0 bases to trimming and J lost 2 bases; unmatched junction nucleotides: 5. The length of the CDR3 is 18 residues. Looked up from germline, CDR1 is SGHRS and CDR2 is YFSETQ. CDR3 loop: CASSLGRTSGRTTDTQYF. The CDR3 DNA reads TGCGCCAGCAGCTTGGGAAGGACTAGCGGGAGGACCACAGATACGCAGTATTTT.

The chain is built from TRBV7-9 and TRBJ2-7; D is unresolved. The CDR3 sequence is 11 residues long. Germline CDR1 reads SEHNR; CDR2 reads FQNEAQ (reference sequence). The ends were cut back, 8 bases at V and 12 bases at J, with 17 bases in the middle. The CDR3, as DNA: TGTGCCAGCCTCGGAACCGGGCCCTCGTACTTC. This encodes CASLGTGPSYF.

V and J are TRBV5-4 and TRBJ2-5, with 8 positions matching TRBD2. Germline CDR1 is SGHNT and CDR2 is YYREEE (reference sequence). There are 16 residues in the CDR3. J gave up 4 bases and V 2 bases, and 10 bases lay outside the gene matches. CDR3 loop: CASSFGSGKAGETQYF. The CDR3 nucleotides read TGTGCCAGCAGCTTCGGTAGCGGGAAGGCCGGAGAGACCCAGTACTTC.

This clone came up once. CDR3 DNA: TGTGCCAGCAGCGTAGCGAGGACAGGGGGGGAAAAACTGTTTTTT. This gives the protein CASSVARTGGEKLFF. The chain combines TRBV9 with TRBJ1-4; 10 nucleotides align to TRBD1. The V segment lost 0 bases and the J segment 8 bases; nucleotides outside the gene matches: 4. Germline loops: CDR1 SGDLS, CDR2 YYNGEE. The CDR3 loop spans 15 amino acids. The whole variable domain, remainder taken from reference TRBV9 and TRBJ1-4, is DSGVTQTPKHLITATGQRVTLRCSPRSGDLSVYWYQQSLDQGLQFLIQYYNGEERAKGNILERFSAQQFPDLHSELNLSSLELGDSALYFCASSVARTGGEKLFFGSGTQLSVL.

The chain is built from TRBV18 and TRBJ2-7; tentatively, D is TRBD1 or TRBD2 (5 bases each). Germline V gene data show CDR1 as KGHSH and CDR2 as LQKENI. Trimming shortened V by 0 bases and J by 0 bases, and 9 bases separated the two germline ends. The CDR3 length is 15 residues. As DNA, the CDR3 is TGTGCCAGCTCACCACCGGGACGCTACTCCTACGAGCAGTACTTC. It specifies CASSPPGRYSYEQYF.

V gene TRBV11-2 combines with J gene TRBJ1-4; D not resolved. This CDR3 is built from 15 residues. With 2 bases removed from V and 0 bases from J, the gap between germline ends came to 7 bases. CDR1 is SGHAT and CDR2 is FQNNGV in the germline V gene. The CDR3 loop reads CASSLRASTNEKLFF. The CDR3 region has the DNA TGTGCCAGCAGCTTAAGGGCCTCAACTAATGAAAAACTGTTTTTT. Combining the CDR3 with reference TRBV11-2 and TRBJ1-4 gives the whole variable domain EAGVAQSPRYKIIEKRQSVAFWCNPISGHATLYWYQQILGQGPKLLIQFQNNGVVDDSQLPKDRFSAERLKGVDSTLKIQPAKLEDSAVYLCASSLRASTNEKLFFGSGTQLSVL.

This chain uses TRBV29-1 with TRBJ2-2; a weak D match, TRBD2 (7 bases). With 7 bases removed from V and 4 bases from J, the gap between germline ends came to 16 bases. The CDR3 has 14 residues. Germline CDR1 and CDR2: SQVTM and ANQGSEA. CDR3 amino acids: CSARRGGTTGELFF. The CDR3 region has the DNA TGCAGCGCCCGGAGGGGGGGGACCACCGGGGAGCTGTTTTTT.

The CDR3 DNA reads TGCGCCAGCAGCTTGGAGGGACTAGCGGGAGGTGGGGCCAACGTCCTGACTTTC. Protein product: CASSLEGLAGGGANVLTF. The chain joins TRBV5-1 to TRBJ2-6; 15 positions match TRBD2. The junction had 1 base not matched to a gene; V was cut back by 0 bases and J by 3 bases. This CDR3 comprises 18 residues. The V gene's germline CDR1 is SGHRS and CDR2 YFSETQ.

The rearrangement joins TRBV28 to TRBJ1-2; D unresolved. CDR3 size: 14 residues. The ends were cut back, 6 bases at V and 4 bases at J, with 15 bases in the middle. The germline gives CDR1 MDHEN, CDR2 SYDVKM. CDR3 loop: CASRPGLLSYGYTF. DNA for the CDR3: TGTGCCAGCAGACCAGGACTACTCAGCTATGGCTACACCTTC.

This clone was detected only once. V usage is TRBV11-3 and J usage is TRBJ2-1, with 7 bases identical to TRBD1. J was trimmed by 0 bases and V by 4 bases; bases with no gene match: 6. Germline CDR1 SGHNT, CDR2 YENEEA. This CDR3 has 16 amino acids. As DNA, the CDR3 is TGTGCCAGCAGCTCCACAGGGGCCCTCTCCTACAATGAGCAGTTCTTC. As protein: CASSSTGALSYNEQFF. The full variable domain, its missing parts supplied by reference TRBV11-3 and TRBJ2-1, is EAGVVQSPRYKIIEKKQPVAFWCNPISGHNTLYWYLQNLGQGPELLIRYENEEAVDDSQLPKDRFSAERLKGVDSTLKIQPAELGDSAVYLCASSSTGALSYNEQFFGPGTRLTVL.

The V call is TRBV19, the J call TRBJ1-5; TRBD1 matches at 12 bases. The CDR3 is 16 amino acids. J was trimmed by 6 bases and V by 7 bases; bases with no gene match: 10. Germline-derived CDR1 and CDR2 are LNHDA and SQIVND (reference sequence). The CDR3: CASTPGQGAPVQPQHF. Here the CDR3 DNA reads TGTGCCAGTACCCCGGGACAGGGGGCGCCGGTTCAGCCCCAGCATTTT.